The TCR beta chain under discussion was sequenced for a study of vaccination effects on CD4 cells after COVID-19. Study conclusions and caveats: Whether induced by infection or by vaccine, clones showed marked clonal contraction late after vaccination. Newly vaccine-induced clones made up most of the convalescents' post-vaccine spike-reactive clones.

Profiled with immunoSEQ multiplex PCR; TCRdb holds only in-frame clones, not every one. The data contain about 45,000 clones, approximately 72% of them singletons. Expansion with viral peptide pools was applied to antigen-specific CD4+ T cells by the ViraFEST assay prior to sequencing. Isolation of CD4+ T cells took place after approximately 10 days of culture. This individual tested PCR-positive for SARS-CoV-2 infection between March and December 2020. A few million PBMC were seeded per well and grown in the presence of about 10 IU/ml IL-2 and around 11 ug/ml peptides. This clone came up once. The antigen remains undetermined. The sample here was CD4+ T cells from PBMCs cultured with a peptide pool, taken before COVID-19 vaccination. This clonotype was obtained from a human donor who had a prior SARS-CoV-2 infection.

The CDR3 sequence: CASSGFLGTDNEKLFF. Written as DNA, the CDR3 is TGTGCCAGCAGCGGGTTCCTAGGGACTGATAATGAAAAACTGTTTTTT. The chain couples TRBV9 to TRBJ1-4; D is perhaps TRBD1 (5 bases). The CDR3 contains 16 residues. Germline values: CDR1 SGDLS, CDR2 YYNGEE. V lost 3 bases, J lost 4 bases, and 16 bases lay in between.